This is a list of T cell receptor beta chains from one sample in a study of T cell changes during pregnancy in multiple sclerosis. Measured with immunoSEQ multiplex PCR; TCRdb has only the in-frame clones, and not every one. The table lists over 25,000 clones, about nine tenths of them singletons, with less than 5% in the top ten. Sample: CD8+ T cells from peripheral blood mononuclear cells, taken in the second trimester of pregnancy. All receptors derive from a female donor in good health, enrolled as a control in a pregnancy study. Both conserved end residues are part of each CDR3. The D gene is left open where the match is weak. Part of the rows lack a size; the others show once, few, many or a class for expanded clones.

size	V	J	D	DNA	CDR3
-	TRBV27	TRBJ1-2	-	TGTGCCAGCAGTTCCCGGGGGGGGGCGGATGGCTACACCTTC	CASSSRGGADGYTF
few	TRBV6-5	TRBJ1-2	-	TGTGCCAGCAAGTTTTCCCCTTCGGGTGGCTACACCTTC	CASKFSPSGGYTF
-	TRBV4-2	TRBJ1-3	-	TGTGCCAGCAGCCCAATGACTCGGTTGGGGGCGGTCGGAAACACCATATATTTT	CASSPMTRLGAVGNTIYF
-	TRBV6-4	TRBJ2-1	-	TGTGCCAGCAGTCCCAGGGGAACAAGCGATGAGCAGTTCTTC	CASSPRGTSDEQFF
once	TRBV20-1	TRBJ2-7	-	TGCAGTGCTAGGGGGGCGACCGAGCAGTACTTC	CSARGATEQYF
-	TRBV5-6	TRBJ2-3	TRBD1	TGTGCCAGCAGCTTGGGGTGGTGGGCAGGGGGTACGACAGATACGCAGTATTTT	CASSLGWWAGGTTDTQYF
-	TRBV4-1	TRBJ2-7	TRBD1	TGCGTCAGCAGCGGACAGGGGCCGGGCGGGGAGCAGTACTTC	CVSSGQGPGGEQYF
-	TRBV29-1	TRBJ1-1	-	TGCAGCGTGGCGGGAGGGGTTAGAGTTTGGAACACTGAAGCTTTCTTT	CSVAGGVRVWNTEAFF
-	TRBV7-9	TRBJ2-2	TRBD1	TGTGCCAGCAGCTCATCGCTACAGGGGCCCACATTGAACACCGGGGAGCTGTTTTTT	CASSSSLQGPTLNTGELFF
-	TRBV9	TRBJ2-3	-	TGTGCCAGCAGCCCAGGGGCTAGCACAGATACGCAGTATTTT	CASSPGASTDTQYF
-	TRBV7-9	TRBJ1-2	TRBD1	TGTGCCAGCAGTCATCCGGGACAGGGGTTCTATGGCTACACCTTC	CASSHPGQGFYGYTF
few	TRBV5-4	TRBJ1-1	-	TGTGCCAGCAGCCGGGGCACTGAAGCTTTCTTT	CASSRGTEAFF
-	TRBV5-1	TRBJ2-7	-	TGCGCCAGCAGCTTGCCAGCGATAAACTACGAGCAGTACTTC	CASSLPAINYEQYF
-	TRBV30	TRBJ1-2	TRBD1	TGTGCCTGGAGTCATCCTGAGTCAGGGGGTGGATATGGCTACACCTTC	CAWSHPESGGGYGYTF
-	TRBV7-3	TRBJ2-7	-	TGTGCCAGCAGCCCATCTACAGGTTTCCACGAGCAGTACTTC	CASSPSTGFHEQYF
once	TRBV27	TRBJ1-1	TRBD1	TGTGCCAGCAGTTCCCAGGACAGGGAGAACACTGAAGCTTTCTTT	CASSSQDRENTEAFF
once	TRBV4-3	TRBJ2-1	-	TGCGCCAGCAGCCCGACAGACAACTCCTACAATGAGCAGTTCTTC	CASSPTDNSYNEQFF
-	TRBV7-9	TRBJ2-7	TRBD1	TGTGCCAGCAGCCCAGTCAGGGGGCAGGTCTACGAGCAGTACTTC	CASSPVRGQVYEQYF
-	TRBV7-9	TRBJ1-2	-	TGTGCCAGCAGCCCGACAGATATTAACTATGGCTACACCTTC	CASSPTDINYGYTF